This TCR beta chain was identified during a study of CD8 T cells in Susac syndrome. An input of about 0.5 to 1 ug of RNA was subjected to reverse transcription using random hexamers. The amplification used immunoSEQ multiplex PCR on TCR beta CDR3; it spanned 54 Vbeta and 13 Jbeta. TCRdb recomputed calls from the immunoSEQ multiplex PCR reads with MiXCR, one row per CDR3 protein. The top ten clones hold around 0.1% of a sample with about 120,000 distinct CDR3 sequences, 90% to 95% of them seen once. Sequencing targeted TCR beta in T cells from blood (CD8+ and CD4+). TEMRA cells were FACS-enriched, unlike CD8+ and CD4+ T cells, which were negatively isolated. Per the germline V gene, CDR1 is SGHDT and CDR2 is YYEEEE. Trimming took 4 bases from V and 4 from J, leaving 15 bases between them. CDR3 length equals 15 residues.

This rearrangement joins TRBV5-6 to TRBJ1-5; tentative D call: TRBD1 (6 bases). Sequenced material: CD4+ T cells from PBMCs. This clonotype was sampled from a human donor in good health. CDR3 region: CASSMAGVRNQPQHF. The CDR3 DNA reads TGTGCCAGCAGCATGGCAGGGGTCCGAAATCAGCCCCAGCATTTT.